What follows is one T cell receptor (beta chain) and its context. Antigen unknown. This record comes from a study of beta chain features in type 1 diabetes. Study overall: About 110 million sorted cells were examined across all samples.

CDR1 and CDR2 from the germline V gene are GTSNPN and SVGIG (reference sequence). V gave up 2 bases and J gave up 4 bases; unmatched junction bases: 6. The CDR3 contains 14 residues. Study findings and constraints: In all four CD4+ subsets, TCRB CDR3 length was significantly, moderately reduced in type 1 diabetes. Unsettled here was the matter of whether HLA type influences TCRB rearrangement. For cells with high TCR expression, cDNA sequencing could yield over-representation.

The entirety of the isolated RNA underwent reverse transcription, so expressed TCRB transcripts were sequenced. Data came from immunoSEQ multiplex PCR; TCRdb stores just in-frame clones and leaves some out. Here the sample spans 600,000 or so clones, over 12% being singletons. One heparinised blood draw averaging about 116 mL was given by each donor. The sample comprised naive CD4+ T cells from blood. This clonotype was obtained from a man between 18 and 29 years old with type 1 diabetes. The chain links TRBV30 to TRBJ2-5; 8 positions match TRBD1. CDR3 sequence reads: CAWSRGQARETQYF. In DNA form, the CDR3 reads TGTGCCTGGAGTCGGGGACAGGCTCGAGAGACCCAGTACTTC.